The table lists the clone carrying this T cell receptor beta chain with a few counts. The authors' processing: Cell counts per sample came from amplifying reference gene primers. Clones were sequenced by immunoSEQ multiplex PCR, and TCRdb holds only the in-frame ones, with some missing. V, J and clone size are those of that table, while D and trimming were read from the DNA. The sample records approximately 70,000 clones, roughly 86% being singletons. This record belongs to a study of blood T cell repertoires in COVID-19. Whole-study context: The United States, Italy and Spain were the sources of the acute and convalescent COVID-19 samples. The analysed material was cDNA or gDNA that came from T cells, B-cell-depleted T cells, or PBMCs.

The CDR3 has 15 residues. Unmatched junction bases numbered 5, after V lost 6 bases and J lost 7 bases. CDR1 is MDHEN, CDR2 SYDVKM, per germline. The clonotype was recovered from a woman aged 50 to 60 with acute or convalescent COVID-19. Sequenced sample: peripheral blood. The chain combines TRBV28 with TRBJ2-2, with TRBD2 matching over 13 bases. CDR3 residues: CASSRTSGRGGELFF. CDR3 sequence (DNA): TGTGCCAGCAGCAGGACTAGCGGGAGAGGCGGGGAGCTGTTTTTT.